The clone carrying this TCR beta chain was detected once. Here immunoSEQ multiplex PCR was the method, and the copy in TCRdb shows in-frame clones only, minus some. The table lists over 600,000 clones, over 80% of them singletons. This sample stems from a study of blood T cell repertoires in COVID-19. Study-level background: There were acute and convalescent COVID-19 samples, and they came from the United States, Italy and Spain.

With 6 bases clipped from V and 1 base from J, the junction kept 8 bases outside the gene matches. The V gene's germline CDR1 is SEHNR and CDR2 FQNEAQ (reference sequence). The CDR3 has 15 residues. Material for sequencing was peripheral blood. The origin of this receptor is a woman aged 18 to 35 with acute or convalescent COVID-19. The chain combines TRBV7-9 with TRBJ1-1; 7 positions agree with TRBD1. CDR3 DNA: TGTGCCAGCAGTCGTATGGCAGGGGGGAACACTGAAGCTTTCTTT. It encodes CASSRMAGGNTEAFF.